This T cell receptor (beta chain) derives from a study of shared clonotypes between healthy human individuals. Study overall: Researchers drew samples from two women and a few men aged 18 to 49.

Naive CD8 isolation took CD45RO-negative cells positively selected for CCR7 and excluded terminally differentiated effector memory CD45RA+ cells. The sorted-subset replicate PCRs were given about 210 ng DNA, which is some 29,000 T cell genomes. Method: immunoSEQ multiplex PCR; TCRdb's copy keeps in-frame clones and lacks some. The table lists more than 2 million clones, 80% to 95% of them singletons. Germline CDR1 and CDR2: SEHNR and FQNEAQ (reference sequence). V lost 4 bases, J lost 0 bases, and 13 bases stayed unmatched. The CDR3 has 18 residues. V is TRBV7-9 and J is TRBJ2-3; 7 bases are shared with TRBD2. The sample taken for sequencing was naive CD8+ T cells from PBMCs. This sequence originates from a man aged 18 to 30 in good health. Some clones in this sample may be carry-over from other donors' samples. The CDR3 DNA reads TGTGCCAGCAGCTGGACCGGGACTACCAGAACTAGCACAGATACGCAGTATTTT. Residues: CASSWTGTTRTSTDTQYF.